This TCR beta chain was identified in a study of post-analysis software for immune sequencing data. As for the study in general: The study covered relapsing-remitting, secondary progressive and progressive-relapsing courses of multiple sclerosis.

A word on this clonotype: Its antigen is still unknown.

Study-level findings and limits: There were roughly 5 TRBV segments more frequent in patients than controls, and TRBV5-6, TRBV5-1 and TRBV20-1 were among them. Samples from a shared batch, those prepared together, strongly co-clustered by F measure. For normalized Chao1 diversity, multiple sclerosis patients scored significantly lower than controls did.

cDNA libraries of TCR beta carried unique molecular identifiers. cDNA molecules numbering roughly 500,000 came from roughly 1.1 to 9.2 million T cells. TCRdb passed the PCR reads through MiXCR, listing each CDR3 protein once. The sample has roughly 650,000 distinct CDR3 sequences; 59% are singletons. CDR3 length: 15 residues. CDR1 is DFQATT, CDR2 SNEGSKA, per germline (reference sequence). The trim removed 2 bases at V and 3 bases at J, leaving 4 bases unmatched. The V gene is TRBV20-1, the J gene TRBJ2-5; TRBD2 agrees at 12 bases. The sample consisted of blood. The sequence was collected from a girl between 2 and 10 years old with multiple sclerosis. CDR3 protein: CSARSSSGGEETQYF. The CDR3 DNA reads TGCAGTGCTAGATCGTCTAGCGGGGGGGAAGAGACCCAGTACTTC.